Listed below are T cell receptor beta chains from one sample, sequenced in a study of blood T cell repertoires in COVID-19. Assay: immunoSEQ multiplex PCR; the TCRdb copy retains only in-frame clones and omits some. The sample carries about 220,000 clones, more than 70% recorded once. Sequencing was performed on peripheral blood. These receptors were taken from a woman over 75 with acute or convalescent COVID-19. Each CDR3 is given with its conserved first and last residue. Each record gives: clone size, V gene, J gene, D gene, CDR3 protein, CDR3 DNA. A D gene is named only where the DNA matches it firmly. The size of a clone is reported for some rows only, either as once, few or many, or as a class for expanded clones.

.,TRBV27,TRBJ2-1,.,CASTLRGGNEQFF,TGTGCCAGCACTCTTAGGGGGGGAAATGAGCAGTTCTTC
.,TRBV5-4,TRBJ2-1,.,CASSIDGGNEQFF,TGTGCCAGCAGCATCGATGGAGGAAATGAGCAGTTCTTC
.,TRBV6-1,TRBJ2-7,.,CASSEQRQGWYEQYF,TGTGCCAGCAGTGAGCAAAGGCAGGGCTGGTACGAGCAGTACTTC
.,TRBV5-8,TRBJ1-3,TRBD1,CASSFRDRRSGNTIYF,TGTGCCAGCAGCTTCCGGGACAGGCGATCTGGAAACACCATATATTTT
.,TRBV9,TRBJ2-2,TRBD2,CASSLGLAGAANTGELFF,TGTGCCAGCAGCTTAGGACTAGCGGGGGCAGCGAACACCGGGGAGCTGTTTTTT
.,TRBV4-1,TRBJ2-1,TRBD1,CASSHPSGTGPNEQFF,TGCGCCAGCAGCCATCCATCCGGGACAGGGCCCAATGAGCAGTTCTTC
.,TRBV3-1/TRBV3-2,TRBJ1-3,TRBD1,CASRRSGGSGNTIYF,TGTGCCAGCAGGCGCTCAGGGGGCTCTGGAAACACCATATATTTT
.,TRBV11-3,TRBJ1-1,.,CASSLRTEMNTEAFF,TGTGCCAGCAGCTTGAGGACAGAGATGAACACTGAAGCTTTCTTT
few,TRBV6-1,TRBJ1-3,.,CASSAGQPNSGNTIYF,TGTGCCAGCAGTGCCGGACAGCCAAACTCTGGAAACACCATATATTTT
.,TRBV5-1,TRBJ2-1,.,CASRPQPSGGMGSEQFF,TGCGCCAGCAGACCTCAGCCCTCAGGGGGGATGGGGTCTGAGCAGTTCTTC
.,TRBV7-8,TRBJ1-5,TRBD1,CASSLFPGQTNSNQPQHF,TGTGCCAGCAGCTTATTTCCGGGACAGACAAATAGCAATCAGCCCCAGCATTTT
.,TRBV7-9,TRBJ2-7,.,CASSLAQGSHDEQYF,TGTGCCAGCAGCTTAGCACAGGGATCCCATGACGAGCAGTACTTC
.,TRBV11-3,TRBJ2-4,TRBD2,CASSQAGGSIAKNIQYF,TGTGCCAGCAGCCAGGCGGGGGGTTCTATAGCCAAAAACATTCAGTACTTC
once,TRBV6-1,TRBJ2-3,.,CASSEPGGPSTDTQYF,TGTGCCAGCAGTGAACCCGGGGGACCTAGCACAGATACGCAGTATTTT
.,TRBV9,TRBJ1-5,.,CASSVDQGSQPQHF,TGTGCCAGCAGCGTAGACCAGGGGAGTCAGCCCCAGCATTTT
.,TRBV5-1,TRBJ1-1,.,CASSFQGNTEAFF,TGCGCCAGCAGCTTTCAGGGAAACACTGAAGCTTTCTTT
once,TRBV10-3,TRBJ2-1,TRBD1,CAIKSLGQGSNEQFF,TGTGCCATCAAATCACTGGGACAGGGAAGTAATGAGCAGTTCTTC
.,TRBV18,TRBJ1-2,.,CASSPEYGYTF,TGTGCCAGCTCACCAGAGTATGGCTACACCTTC
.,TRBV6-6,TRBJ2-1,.,CASSYSSGFGNEQFF,TGTGCCAGCAGTTACTCGTCAGGGTTTGGCAATGAGCAGTTCTTC
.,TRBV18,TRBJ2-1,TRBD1,CASSPQGDVIF,TGTGCCAGCTCACCCCAGGGGGATGTGATCTTC
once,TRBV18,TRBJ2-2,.,CASSQARGTGELFF,TGTGCCAGCTCACAGGCCCGAGGCACCGGGGAGCTGTTTTTT
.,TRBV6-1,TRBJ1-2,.,CASSEARAEQFPYGYTF,TGTGCCAGCAGTGAAGCGAGGGCTGAGCAATTTCCCTATGGCTACACCTTC
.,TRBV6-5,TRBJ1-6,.,CASRDWAYNSPLHF,TGTGCCAGCAGGGACTGGGCGTATAATTCACCCCTCCACTTT
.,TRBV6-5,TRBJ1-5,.,CASRGAGSAQPQHF,TGTGCCAGCAGAGGGGCAGGATCTGCTCAGCCCCAGCATTTT
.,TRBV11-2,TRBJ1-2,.,CASSTPGQNYGYTF,TGTGCCAGCAGCACTCCGGGACAAAACTATGGCTACACCTTC
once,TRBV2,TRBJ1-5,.,CASSLQGGSNQPQHF,TGTGCCAGCAGTTTACAGGGAGGGAGCAATCAGCCCCAGCATTTT
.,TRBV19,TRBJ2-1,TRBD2,CASQPGGNLYNEQFF,TGTGCCTCTCAACCGGGGGGAAACCTTTACAATGAGCAGTTCTTC
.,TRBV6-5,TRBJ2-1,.,CASLSTGSNEQFF,TGTGCCAGCCTGTCAACAGGGTCAAATGAGCAGTTCTTC
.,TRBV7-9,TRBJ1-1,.,CASSFSQEAEAFF,TGTGCCAGCAGCTTCAGCCAGGAGGCTGAAGCTTTCTTT
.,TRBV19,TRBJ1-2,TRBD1,CASSRPGQDYGYTF,TGTGCCAGTAGTCGGCCGGGACAGGACTATGGCTACACCTTC
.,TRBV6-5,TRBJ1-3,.,CASSYRSSGNTIYF,TGTGCCAGCAGTTACAGGAGCTCTGGAAACACCATATATTTT
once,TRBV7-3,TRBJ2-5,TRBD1,CASSPRGRETQYF,TGTGCCAGCAGCCCCAGGGGGAGAGAGACCCAGTACTTC
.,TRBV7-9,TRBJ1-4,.,CASSLAGPSNEKLFF,TGTGCCAGCAGCTTAGCGGGGCCGAGTAATGAAAAACTGTTTTTT
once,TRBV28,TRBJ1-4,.,CASTPGGELATNEKLFF,TGTGCCAGCACCCCTGGCGGAGAGTTAGCAACTAATGAAAAACTGTTTTTT
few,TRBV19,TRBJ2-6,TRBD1,CASTLGTAGSGANVLTF,TGTGCCAGTACCCTCGGGACAGCCGGCTCTGGGGCCAACGTCCTGACTTTC
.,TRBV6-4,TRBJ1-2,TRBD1,CASSVDRSNYGYTF,TGTGCCAGCAGTGTGGACAGGTCTAACTATGGCTACACCTTC
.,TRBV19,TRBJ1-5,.,CASSMIRSRNQPQHF,TGTGCCAGTAGTATGATCAGGTCACGGAATCAGCCCCAGCATTTT
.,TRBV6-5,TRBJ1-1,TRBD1,CASRRTGTEAFF,TGTGCCAGCAGAAGGACAGGGACTGAAGCTTTCTTT
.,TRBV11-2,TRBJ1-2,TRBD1,CASSPGQRNYGYTF,TGTGCCAGCAGCCCGGGACAGAGAAACTATGGCTACACCTTC
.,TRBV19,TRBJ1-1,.,CASSNTAEAFF,TGTGCCAGTAGTAACACAGCTGAAGCTTTCTTT
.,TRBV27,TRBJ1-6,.,CASSLGGEPYNSPLHF,TGTGCCAGCAGTTTAGGAGGGGAGCCCTATAATTCACCCCTCCACTTT
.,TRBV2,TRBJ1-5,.,CASTPGVWQPQHF,TGTGCCAGCACTCCAGGGGTGTGGCAGCCCCAGCATTTT
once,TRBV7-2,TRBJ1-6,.,CASSLGRSNSPLHF,TGTGCCAGCAGCTTAGGGAGGTCGAATTCACCCCTCCACTTT
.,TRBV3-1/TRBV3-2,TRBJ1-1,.,CASSPLGAANTEAFF,TGTGCCAGCAGCCCCCTGGGGGCAGCGAACACTGAAGCTTTCTTT
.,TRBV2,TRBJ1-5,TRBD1,CASSSGQGKGQPQHF,TGTGCCAGCAGTTCGGGACAGGGAAAAGGACAGCCCCAGCATTTT
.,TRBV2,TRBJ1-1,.,CASRGHLNTEAFF,TGTGCCAGCAGGGGACACCTGAACACTGAAGCTTTCTTT
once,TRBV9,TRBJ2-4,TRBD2,CASGQAGGPSDIQYF,TGTGCCAGCGGGCAAGCGGGGGGGCCGTCGGACATTCAGTACTTC
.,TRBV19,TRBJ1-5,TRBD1,CASSIPARQGGNQPQHF,TGTGCCAGTAGTATCCCAGCCCGGCAGGGGGGAAATCAGCCCCAGCATTTT
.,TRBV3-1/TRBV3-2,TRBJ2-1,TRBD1,CASSQGAGSYNEQFF,TGTGCCAGCAGTCAGGGGGCCGGGTCCTACAATGAGCAGTTCTTC
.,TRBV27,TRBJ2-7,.,CASSLARSAEQYF,TGTGCCAGCAGTTTAGCGCGGAGCGCCGAGCAGTACTTC